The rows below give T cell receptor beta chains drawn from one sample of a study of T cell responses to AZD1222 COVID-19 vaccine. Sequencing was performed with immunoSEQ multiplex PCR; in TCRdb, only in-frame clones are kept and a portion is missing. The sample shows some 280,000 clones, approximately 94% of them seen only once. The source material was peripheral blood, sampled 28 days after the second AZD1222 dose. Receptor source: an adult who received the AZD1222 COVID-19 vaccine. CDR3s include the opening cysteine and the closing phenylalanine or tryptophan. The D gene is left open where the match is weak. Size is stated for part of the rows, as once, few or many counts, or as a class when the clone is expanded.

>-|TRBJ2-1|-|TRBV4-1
TGCGCCAGCAGCCAAGACAGTGGTCGGAATGAGCAGTTCTTC
CASSQDSGRNEQFF
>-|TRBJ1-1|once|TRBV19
TGTGCCAGTGCCGAGGGCCTGAACACTGAAGCTTTCTTT
CASAEGLNTEAFF
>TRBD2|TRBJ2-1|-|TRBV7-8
TGTGCCAGCAGCATCACCCGGGGGACTAGCGGGTACAATGAGCAGTTCTTC
CASSITRGTSGYNEQFF
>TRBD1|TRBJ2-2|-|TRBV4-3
TGCGCCAGCAGCCTAGGGGGCGCCGGGGAGCTGTTTTTT
CASSLGGAGELFF
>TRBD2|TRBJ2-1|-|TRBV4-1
TGCGCCAGCAGCCAAGAAAGACAGGGATCTAGCGGGAGGCCCTCCTACAATGAGCAGTTCTTC
CASSQERQGSSGRPSYNEQFF
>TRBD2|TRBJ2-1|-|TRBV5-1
TGCGCCAGCAGCTTGTCGGCGGGAGGGCCAGATGAGCAGTTCTTC
CASSLSAGGPDEQFF
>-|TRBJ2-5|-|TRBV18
TGTGCCAGCTCACCGCCCAGCGAAGAGACCCAGTACTTC
CASSPPSEETQYF
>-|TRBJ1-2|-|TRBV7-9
TGTGCCAGCAGCTCCGACGGAGGCTATGGCTACACCTTC
CASSSDGGYGYTF
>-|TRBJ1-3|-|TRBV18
TGTGCCAGCTCACCACGTACCGGGACAACTGGAAACACCATATATTTT
CASSPRTGTTGNTIYF
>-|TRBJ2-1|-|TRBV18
TGTGCCAGCTCACCGGGGATAGGCAGGGGACGTGAGCAGTTCTTC
CASSPGIGRGREQFF
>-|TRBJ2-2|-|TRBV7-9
TGTGCCAGCAGCTTAGAGAACACCGGGGAGCTGTTTTTT
CASSLENTGELFF
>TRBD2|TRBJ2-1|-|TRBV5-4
TGTGCCAGCAGCGTTACTAGCGGGGCCCCCTACAATGAGCAGTTCTTC
CASSVTSGAPYNEQFF
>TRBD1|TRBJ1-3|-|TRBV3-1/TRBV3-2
TGTGCCAGCAGCCAAGATACCGGGACAGGGGTCGGAAACACCATATATTTT
CASSQDTGTGVGNTIYF
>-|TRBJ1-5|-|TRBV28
TGTGCCAGCAGTTCCCAGTCCATAGGAAGCAATCAGCCCCAGCATTTT
CASSSQSIGSNQPQHF
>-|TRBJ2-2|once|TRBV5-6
TGTGCCAGCAGCCTTCGTGCAGGGGCCGGGGAGCTGTTTTTT
CASSLRAGAGELFF
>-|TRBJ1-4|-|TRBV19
TGTGCCAGTAGTATAAACGGTGCAACTAATGAAAAACTGTTTTTT
CASSINGATNEKLFF
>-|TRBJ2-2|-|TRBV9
TGTGCCAGCAGCGTAGGAGGGAGCTCGACCGGGGAGCTGTTTTTT
CASSVGGSSTGELFF
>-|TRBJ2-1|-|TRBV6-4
TGTGCCAGAGGGCCCAAACGGGCCTACAATGAGCAGTTCTTC
CARGPKRAYNEQFF
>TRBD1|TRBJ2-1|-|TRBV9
TGTGCCAGCAGCGTTCTGGGGACAGGGAGGGATGAGCAGTTCTTC
CASSVLGTGRDEQFF
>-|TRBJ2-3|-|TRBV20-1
-
CSAPVGGGTPF
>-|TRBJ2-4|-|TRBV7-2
TGTGCCAGCAGCTTACAAATAGCCAAAAACATTCAGTACTTC
CASSLQIAKNIQYF
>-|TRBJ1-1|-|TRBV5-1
TGCGCCAGCAGCTTGGGACAGAAGAACACTGAAGCTTTCTTT
CASSLGQKNTEAFF
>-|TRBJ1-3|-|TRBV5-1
TGCGCCAGCAGCTTGGGCAGCGGGGCTGGAAACACCATATATTTT
CASSLGSGAGNTIYF
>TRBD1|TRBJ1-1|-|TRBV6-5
TGTGCCAGCAGTTACGGGACAGTTATGAACACTGAAGCTTTCTTT
CASSYGTVMNTEAFF
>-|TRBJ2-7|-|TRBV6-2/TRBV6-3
TGTGCCAGCACCCCCGACTATTCACAAAAGCAGTACTTC
CASTPDYSQKQYF
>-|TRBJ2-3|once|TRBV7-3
TGTGCCAGCAGCCCCTACAGAGATCCTAGCACAGATACGCAGTATTTT
CASSPYRDPSTDTQYF
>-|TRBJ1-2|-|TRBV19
TGTGCCAGTAGTCCCGGCAGTTATGGCTACACCTTC
CASSPGSYGYTF
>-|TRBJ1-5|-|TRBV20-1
TGCAGTGCTAGTCCTGTGGGCCAGCCCCAGCATTTT
CSASPVGQPQHF
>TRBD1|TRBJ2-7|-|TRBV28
TGTGCCAGCAGTTCTATGGACAGGGGTAAGGGGTACTTC
CASSSMDRGKGYF
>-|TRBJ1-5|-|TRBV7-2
TGTGCCAGCAGCAATAGGGAGCAGCCCCAGCATTTT
CASSNREQPQHF
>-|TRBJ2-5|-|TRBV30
TGTGCCTGGAGTGTACTCGGGTACCTAGAGACCCAGTACTTC
CAWSVLGYLETQYF
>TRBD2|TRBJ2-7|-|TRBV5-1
TGCGCCAGCAGCTTAGGGACTAGCGGTTACGAGCAGTACTTC
CASSLGTSGYEQYF
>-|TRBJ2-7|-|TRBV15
TGTGCCACCAGCCCTGGGGAGAACTACGAGCAGTACTTC
CATSPGENYEQYF
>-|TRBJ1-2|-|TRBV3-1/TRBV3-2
TGTGCCAGCAGCCAAGGCGGCAGGGTTAACTATGGCTACACCTTC
CASSQGGRVNYGYTF
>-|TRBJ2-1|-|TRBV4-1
TGCGCCAGCAGCCAAGTAAGGGGTGAGCAGTTCTTC
CASSQVRGEQFF
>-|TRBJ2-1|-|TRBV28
TGTGCCAGCAGCCCGACAAGGGGTATCTACAATGAGCAGTTCTTC
CASSPTRGIYNEQFF
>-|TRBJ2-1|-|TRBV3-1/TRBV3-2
TGTGCCAGCAGCCGAGGGGGTAGATACAATGAGCAGTTCTTC
CASSRGGRYNEQFF
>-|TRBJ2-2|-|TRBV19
TGTGCCAGTAGTCCCAACGTCGCGAACACCGGGGAGCTGTTTTTT
CASSPNVANTGELFF
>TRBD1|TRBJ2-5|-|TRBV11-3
TGTGCCAGCAGCTTAGGAGGAACAGGGGGCGAGACCCAGTACTTC
CASSLGGTGGETQYF
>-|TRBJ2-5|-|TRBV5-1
TGCGCCAGCAGCTCAGACTCAGGGGAGAAAGAGACCCAGTACTTC
CASSSDSGEKETQYF
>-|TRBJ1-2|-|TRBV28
TGTGCCAGCAGTTTAGGTAGGAGCCGATATGGCTACACCTTC
CASSLGRSRYGYTF
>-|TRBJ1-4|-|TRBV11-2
TGTGCCAGCAGCTTGACATTTGTAGGAGAAAAACTGTTTTTT
CASSLTFVGEKLFF
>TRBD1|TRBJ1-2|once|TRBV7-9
TGTGCCAGCAGCCCTCAGGGGGATGGCTACACCTTC
CASSPQGDGYTF
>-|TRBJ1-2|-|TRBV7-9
TGTGCCAGCAGCAGTACGAGGGGTGACTATGGCTACACCTTC
CASSSTRGDYGYTF
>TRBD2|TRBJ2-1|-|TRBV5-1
TGCGCCAGCAGCTTGTCGTCTAGCGGGGGGGTGGTACGTGAGCAGTTCTTC
CASSLSSSGGVVREQFF
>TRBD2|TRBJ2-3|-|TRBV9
TGTGCCAGCAGCTCCCGACTAGCGGGGGGGGCAGATACGCAGTATTTT
CASSSRLAGGADTQYF
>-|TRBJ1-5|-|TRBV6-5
TGTGCCAGCAGGGCGGTTAGCAATCAGCCCCAGCATTTT
CASRAVSNQPQHF
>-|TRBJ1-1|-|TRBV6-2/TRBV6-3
TGTGCCAGCAGTCGTACTGGGACGGTCCTAGGGACTGAAGCTTTCTTT
CASSRTGTVLGTEAFF
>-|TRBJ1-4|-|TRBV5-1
TGCGCCAGCAGCTTGAGACCGGACACCTATGAAAAACTGTTTTTT
CASSLRPDTYEKLFF
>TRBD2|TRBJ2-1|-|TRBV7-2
TGTGCCAGCAGCTCCCCTGGGGGCGGGAGGAGGAACAATGAGCAGTTCTTC
CASSSPGGGRRNNEQFF
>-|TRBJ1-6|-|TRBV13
TGTGCCAGCAGCTCCACAGGGTTCAATTCACCCCTCCACTTT
CASSSTGFNSPLHF
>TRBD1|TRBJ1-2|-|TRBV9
TGTGCCAGCACTCAAGGACAGGGGAAGGATGGCTACACCTTC
CASTQGQGKDGYTF
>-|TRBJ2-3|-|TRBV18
TGTGCCAGCTCACCAATGAGTTCTGATACGCAGTATTTT
CASSPMSSDTQYF
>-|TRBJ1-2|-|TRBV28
TGTGCCAGCACCACGGACTATGGCTACACCTTC
CASTTDYGYTF
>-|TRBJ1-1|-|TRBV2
TGTGCCAGCAGTGAAGACCCCATCGGGGTAGCTTTCTTT
CASSEDPIGVAFF
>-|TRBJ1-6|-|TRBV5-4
TGTGCCAGCAGCCGGATGGAGGGGAGCTCCTATAATTCACCCCTCCACTTT
CASSRMEGSSYNSPLHF
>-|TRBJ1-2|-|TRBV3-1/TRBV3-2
TGTGCCAGCAGCCAAGGTAGCCAGGCCTTGGACACCTTC
CASSQGSQALDTF
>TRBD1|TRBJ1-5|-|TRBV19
TGTGCCAGTAGTCCGCAGACAGGGCCCTCTCAGCCCCAGCATTTT
CASSPQTGPSQPQHF
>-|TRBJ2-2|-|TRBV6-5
TGTGCCAGCGGGCGGGACCGGCAATACACCGGGGAGCTGTTTTTT
CASGRDRQYTGELFF